This TCR beta chain came from a study of cytomegalovirus exposure and HLA in healthy donors. This PCR relied on a set of 60 Vbeta primers and 13 Jbeta primers. The method was immunoSEQ multiplex PCR; TCRdb's version includes in-frame clones alone and lacks a portion of them. The data contain approximately 170,000 clones, roughly 80% of them singletons. Trimming removed 4 bases from V and 5 bases from J, with 12 bases in between. Germline V CDR1 and CDR2: SGHRS, YFSETQ. CDR3 length: 13 residues. The V call is TRBV5-1, the J call TRBJ2-5, with D possibly matching TRBD1 (5 bases). Sample: PBMCs. This clonotype was sampled from a man between 45 and 60 years old in good health and CMV-seropositive. CDR3 DNA: TGCGCCAGCAGCCGCTACAGGCTCGAGACCCAGTACTTC. Amino acids: CASSRYRLETQYF.